This T cell receptor (beta chain) was recovered during a study of T cells in localized non-small cell lung cancer. Generated by immunoSEQ multiplex PCR, the TCRdb table keeps only in-frame clones and is missing some. The profile shows about 53,000 clones, over 80% of them singletons. General study points: Appearance in adjacent lung was seen for a median around 58 of the top 100 tumor clones. Peak T cell clonality was found in uninvolved adjacent lung, exceeding tumor.

On this clone: Its target is not known.

Germline V CDR1 and CDR2: SGDLS, YYNGEE. The CDR3 is 13 residues long. Trimming stripped 0 bases from V and 1 base from J, with 2 bases between. The TCR sequence derives from a man aged 40 to 75 with stage III lung adenocarcinoma. This sample comprised peripheral blood mononuclear cells, obtained before any cancer treatment. J is TRBJ1-5 and V is TRBV9; D gene uncertain. The CDR3 coding sequence is TGTGCCAGCAGCGTAGGGAGCAATCAGCCCCAGCATTTT. Translation gives CASSVGSNQPQHF.